The 20 T cell receptor beta chains below all came from one sample that was sequenced in a study of T cell responses to AZD1222 COVID-19 vaccine (dated by TCRdb to about 2021). The time point label, read with the paper, signifies: baseline before first vaccination. The receptor library was made with the immunoSEQ multiplex PCR assay. The table comes from immuneACCESS by way of TCRdb, which keeps in-frame sequences with V and J called. Part of the clones is missing from these tables; in studies checked, under half for an unresolved V gene and the rest for unknown reasons. This sample is represented by tens of thousands of clones; 65% to 85% of them were singletons. Of the sample, approximately 2.9% falls within the top ten clones. The specimen was peripheral blood, collected on day 0 of AZD1222 vaccination. These receptors all stem from an adult in good health.

V usage is TRBV5-5 and J usage is TRBJ1-5, with TRBD1 matching over 7 bases. The J segment lost 3 bases and the V segment lost 2 bases, leaving 2 bases of the junction unmatched. Germline values: CDR1 SGHKS, CDR2 YYEKEE (reference sequence). The CDR3 length is 14 residues. Here the CDR3 DNA reads TGTGCCAGCAGCTTAGGGACAGACAATCAGCCCCAGCATTTT. Translation: CASSLGTDNQPQHF.

The chain links TRBV28 to TRBJ2-2; D remains ambiguous. The CDR3 runs 17 residues. Germline CDR1 MDHEN, CDR2 SYDVKM. The V end was cut by 2 bases, the J end by 0 bases, with 13 bases between. CDR3 protein: CASSLMLGRANTGELFF. The CDR3 DNA reads as TGTGCCAGCAGTTTAATGTTAGGCAGAGCGAACACCGGGGAGCTGTTTTTT.

The V gene is TRBV3-1 (or the pseudogene TRBV3-2), the J gene TRBJ1-2; TRBD1 might be the D (5 bases). With 4 bases removed from V and 1 base from J, the gap between germline ends came to 13 bases. This CDR3 is 15 amino acids long. Germline CDR1 and CDR2: LGHDT and YNNKEL (reference sequence). CDR3 nucleotide sequence: TGTGCCAGCAGCCTCAGGACAAGTCATAACTATGGCTACACCTTC. The encoded protein is CASSLRTSHNYGYTF.

V is TRBV19 and J is TRBJ2-3; 10 bases agree with TRBD2. This CDR3 spans 18 amino acids. Trimming took 2 bases from V and 0 from J; bases not matched to a gene: 8. Looked up from germline, CDR1 is LNHDA and CDR2 is SQIVND (reference sequence). In nucleotides, the CDR3 is TGTGCCAGTAGTATACGGCTAGCGGGGGAGATAAGCACAGATACGCAGTATTTT. This gives the protein CASSIRLAGEISTDTQYF.

The J gene is TRBJ1-4, the V gene TRBV19, with a tentative D call TRBD1 (6 bases). Looked up from germline, CDR1 is LNHDA and CDR2 is SQIVND (reference sequence). The V gene lost 3 bases and the J gene lost 4 bases, with 18 bases spanning the gap. The CDR3 extends over 17 amino acids. CDR3 amino acids: CASSIPDRGGINEKLFF. The DNA of the CDR3 is TGTGCCAGTAGTATTCCGGACAGAGGGGGGATTAATGAAAAACTGTTTTTT.

The chain recombines TRBV5-1 with TRBJ2-2, with 8 bases aligning to TRBD1. The germline V gene encodes CDR1 SGHRS and CDR2 YFSETQ. The CDR3 totals 18 residues. V shed 1 base and J 3 bases; nucleotides not matched to a gene: 11. CDR3: CASSLSFVGQDDTGELFF. The CDR3 DNA sequence: TGCGCCAGCAGCTTGTCTTTTGTGGGACAGGATGACACCGGGGAGCTGTTTTTT.

The V gene is TRBV6-2 or TRBV6-3, the J gene TRBJ1-1, with a tentative D call TRBD1 (6 bases). V dropped 5 bases and J dropped 0 bases, with 16 bases sitting between them. In germline, CDR1 is MNHEY, CDR2 SVGEGT. The length of the CDR3 is 16 residues. The CDR3 region is CASSPWTVLMNTEAFF. In DNA, the CDR3 is TGTGCCAGCAGTCCATGGACAGTCTTAATGAACACTGAAGCTTTCTTT.

This clone was detected only once. The chain carries TRBV4-3 and TRBJ2-7; TRBD2 might be the D (5 bases). The germline gives CDR1 LGHNA, CDR2 YSLEER. Between the trimmed V and J ends, which lost 1 base and 3 bases, there was a span of 22 bases. The CDR3 runs 18 residues. The CDR3 DNA reads as TGCGCCAGCAGCCAAGCCAGATCCACCTTTATCGGGAACTACGAGCAGTACTTC. It yields the protein CASSQARSTFIGNYEQYF.

The rearrangement links TRBV3-1 (or the pseudogene TRBV3-2) to TRBJ1-3; possibly TRBD1 for D (5 bases). CDR3 length: 15 residues. CDR1 and CDR2 (germline): LGHDT, YNNKEL (reference sequence). Between the trimmed V and J ends, which lost 5 bases and 0 bases, there was a span of 11 bases. The CDR3 spells CASSFRQSSGNTIYF. The CDR3 DNA follows: TGTGCCAGCAGCTTCCGACAGAGCTCTGGAAACACCATATATTTT.

The chain joins TRBV6-2 or TRBV6-3 to TRBJ1-1; TRBD1 aligns across 9 bases. The CDR3 spans 17 residues. V trimming: 2 bases; J trimming: 4 bases; junction bases outside the gene matches: 11. CDR1 is MNHEY, CDR2 SVGEGT, per germline. The CDR3 is CASSYLPGQGSGTEAFF. The CDR3 region has the DNA TGTGCCAGCAGTTACCTCCCGGGACAGGGTTCTGGCACTGAAGCTTTCTTT.

CDR3 sequence reads: CASSQNQGTDTQYF. The CDR3 DNA sequence: TGTGCCAGCAGCCAAAACCAGGGGACAGATACGCAGTATTTT. The chain uses TRBV7-2 and TRBJ2-3; D is possibly TRBD1 (6 bases). V was shortened by 5 bases and J by 3 bases, with 12 bases between the two germline ends. CDR3 length: 14 residues. From germline, CDR1 is SGHTA and CDR2 FQGNSA.

This clone was seen only a few times. The CDR3 protein is CASSLRTAIQGYEQYF. The CDR3, as DNA: TGTGCCAGCAGCTTGAGGACGGCAATACAGGGCTACGAGCAGTACTTC. The chain uses TRBV5-6 and TRBJ2-7; D perhaps matches TRBD1 (6 bases). This CDR3 comprises 16 residues. The V end was cut by 1 base, the J end by 3 bases, with 17 bases between. Germline V gene sequence: CDR1 SGHDT, CDR2 YYEEEE.

This clone turned up a few times. V usage is TRBV9 and J usage is TRBJ1-3; D is uncertain. The CDR3 covers 15 residues. The V gene lost 0 bases and the J gene lost 3 bases, with 10 bases spanning the gap. Germline V gene sequence: CDR1 SGDLS, CDR2 YYNGEE. CDR3 bases: TGTGCCAGCAGCGTAGACGGAGGGTTTGGAAACACCATATATTTT. This codes for CASSVDGGFGNTIYF.

The J gene is TRBJ2-4, the V gene TRBV24-1, with 9 bases that match TRBD2. Trimming took 5 bases from V and 12 from J; bases not matched to a gene: 7. The CDR3 totals 13 residues. From germline, CDR1 is KGHDR and CDR2 SFDVKD. CDR3 sequence: CATSASGIRGQYF. The CDR3 coding sequence is TGTGCCACCAGTGCTAGCGGGATAAGGGGTCAGTACTTC.

The rearrangement uses TRBV4-3 and TRBJ1-5; D is possibly TRBD1 (6 bases). Looked up from germline, CDR1 is LGHNA and CDR2 is YSLEER. The CDR3 is made up of 15 amino acids. Trimming left V 4 bases short and J 0 bases short, with 10 bases between. For the CDR3, the DNA is TGCGCCAGCAGCCCAACAGGGAATAGCAATCAGCCCCAGCATTTT. This encodes CASSPTGNSNQPQHF.

The chain combines TRBV14 with TRBJ2-3, with 10 bases fitting TRBD2. The ends lost 4 bases at V and 9 bases at J; junction bases unmatched: 7. Germline CDR1 is SGHDN and CDR2 is FVKESK. CDR3 length: 14 amino acids. In nucleotides, the CDR3 is TGTGCCAGCAGCCCCCTAGCGGGAGTGGGAACGCAGTATTTT. Protein sequence: CASSPLAGVGTQYF.

The gene calls are TRBV5-1 and TRBJ1-2; D perhaps matches TRBD1 (6 bases). Trimming removed 0 bases from V and 4 bases from J, with 10 bases in between. Germline assignment: CDR1 SGHRS and CDR2 YFSETQ. This CDR3 is 14 amino acids long. This CDR3 is CASSLEAGVYGYTF. In DNA form, the CDR3 reads TGCGCCAGCAGCTTGGAAGCAGGGGTCTATGGCTACACCTTC.

This clone was picked up a small number of times. The genes are TRBV4-3 and TRBJ2-1, with D unresolved. From germline, CDR1 is LGHNA and CDR2 YSLEER. CDR3 length equals 15 residues. Trimming removed 0 bases at V and 5 bases at J, with 11 bases between. CDR3 region: CASSQDRVGDNEQFF. The DNA for the CDR3 is TGCGCCAGCAGCCAAGATCGGGTCGGTGACAATGAGCAGTTCTTC.

The rearrangement links TRBV4-3 to TRBJ2-1; 12 nucleotides agree with TRBD2. The CDR3 extends over 19 amino acids. With 0 bases clipped from V and 6 bases from J, the junction kept 12 bases outside the gene matches. CDR1 and CDR2 from the germline V gene are LGHNA and YSLEER. This CDR3 reads CASSQDALAGGHPGNEQFF. CDR3 sequence (DNA): TGCGCCAGCAGCCAAGACGCACTAGCGGGAGGCCATCCAGGCAATGAGCAGTTCTTC.

The chain recombines TRBV12-3 or TRBV12-4 with TRBJ1-1; D not certain. CDR3 length equals 12 residues. V was cut by 3 bases and J by 11 bases, with 13 bases left in between. The CDR3 region has the DNA TGTGCCAGCAGTTTTTGGGGAGTGGGGGCTTTCTTT. Translation gives CASSFWGVGAFF.